These 7 T cell receptor beta chains share one sample of origin, sequenced in a study of T-cell memory formation after mild COVID-19. TCRdb fed the 5' RACE reads into MiXCR, producing one record per CDR3 protein. This sample has about 88,000 distinct CDR3 sequences, with around 25% found just once. The sample taken for sequencing was PBMCs or a T cell subset sorted from them (not recorded which). These receptors originate from a man younger than 35 who had mild COVID-19 (a few samples of this study predate the infection). Cell type and time point are not known.

The chain joins TRBV12-3 or TRBV12-4 to TRBJ2-1; D is unresolved. The CDR3 has 16 residues. With 3 bases removed from V and 0 bases from J, the gap between germline ends came to 12 bases. The CDR3 is CASSFIGLSSYNEQFF. In DNA form, the CDR3 reads TGTGCCAGCAGTTTCATAGGGTTGAGCTCCTACAATGAGCAGTTCTTC.

V gene TRBV4-3 combines with J gene TRBJ2-7; weak D call: TRBD1 (6 bases). Trimming left V 0 bases short and J 4 bases short, with 16 bases between. This CDR3 contains 16 residues. Germline V gives CDR1 LGHNA, CDR2 YSLEER. This chain's CDR3 is CASSQEFLGTSYEQYF. CDR3 sequence (DNA): TGCGCCAGCAGCCAAGAGTTTTTGGGGACAAGTTACGAGCAGTACTTC.

A few counts support this clonotype. The chain combines TRBV28 with TRBJ2-1, with TRBD2 matching 12 bases. V shed 7 bases and J 6 bases; nucleotides not matched to a gene: 7. CDR1 is MDHEN and CDR2 is SYDVKM in the germline V gene. The CDR3 consists of 15 residues. Here the CDR3 DNA reads TGTGCCAGCACGCCCGGGACTAGCGGGTCCAATGAGCAGTTCTTC. This codes for CASTPGTSGSNEQFF.

The CDR3 bases are TGTGCCAGCAGCGTAGCCCCTAGCCGGGAGCGGCAAGAGACCCAGTACTTC. Its protein product is CASSVAPSRERQETQYF. The V gene is TRBV9, the J gene TRBJ2-5; weak D call: TRBD2 (6 bases). Germline V gene data show CDR1 as SGDLS and CDR2 as YYNGEE. V shed 0 bases and J shed 2 bases, with 17 bases lying between them. The CDR3 has 17 residues.

This clonotype turned up a few times. The chain links TRBV7-8 to TRBJ2-1, with D possibly being TRBD2 (6 bases). Trimming removed 5 bases at V and 4 bases at J, with 18 bases between. Germline assignment: CDR1 SGHVS and CDR2 FQNEAQ. The CDR3 runs to 16 residues. The DNA of the CDR3 is TGTGCCAGCAGCCCCCCGGGGGTCGGGACGTACAATGAGCAGTTCTTC. This encodes CASSPPGVGTYNEQFF.

This chain connects TRBV5-1 to TRBJ1-1; D perhaps matches TRBD1 (6 bases). The CDR3 extends over 12 amino acids. Germline V CDR1 and CDR2: SGHRS, YFSETQ. Trimming cost V 4 bases and J 8 bases, with 12 bases left between them. As DNA, the CDR3 is TGCGCCAGCAGCCCGGAGGGGGTGGAAGCTTTCTTT. This codes for CASSPEGVEAFF.

This sequence joins TRBV12-3 or TRBV12-4 and TRBJ2-1, with D possibly being TRBD1 or TRBD2 (5 bases each). Trimming took 5 bases from V and 12 from J, leaving 17 bases between them. The CDR3 covers 13 residues. The CDR3 bases are TGTGCCAGCAGTATGCGACCCCGGGACGGGCAGTTCTTC. Amino acids: CASSMRPRDGQFF.